Listed below are T cell receptor beta chains from one sample, sequenced in a study of OX40 agonist ivuxolimab in advanced cancers. Sequencing used immunoSEQ multiplex PCR; TCRdb keeps in-frame clones, though not all of them. The sample holds about 70,000 clones; approximately 78% are singletons and the top ten take approximately 1%. Sample: CD4+ or CD8+ T cells sorted from blood, taken in a trial of the OX40 agonist ivuxolimab. These receptors all stem from an adult with an advanced solid tumor such as melanoma, head and neck, liver or kidney cancer. Each CDR3 is given with its conserved first and last residue. A D gene is named only where the DNA matches it firmly. A clone size is listed for some rows: how often the clone was seen (once, few, many), or a class if it is expanded.

J: TRBJ1-5; V: TRBV6-6; D: NA; size: NA; DNA: TGTGCCAGCAGCCAGACAGAGGGCAATCAGCCCCAGCATTTT; CDR3: CASSQTEGNQPQHF
J: TRBJ2-5; V: TRBV5-4; D: NA; size: NA; DNA: TGTGCCAGCAGCTCTAGCCGGGAGACCCAGTACTTC; CDR3: CASSSSRETQYF
J: TRBJ1-1; V: TRBV9; D: TRBD1; size: once; DNA: TGTGCCAGCAGCGTTAGACAGGGGGGAGGCGAAGCTTTCTTT; CDR3: CASSVRQGGGEAFF
J: TRBJ2-3; V: TRBV10-2; D: NA; size: NA; DNA: TGCGCCAGCAGTGAAGTTACAGGGCCGGATACGCAGTATTTT; CDR3: CASSEVTGPDTQYF
J: TRBJ2-7; V: TRBV5-1; D: TRBD1; size: NA; DNA: TGCGCCAGCAGCCAGGGACAGGCCTCACCCTCCTACGAGCAGTACTTC; CDR3: CASSQGQASPSYEQYF
J: TRBJ2-3; V: TRBV4-1; D: TRBD2; size: NA; DNA: TGCGCCAGCAGCCGACTAGCGGGGGAGGTAGATACGCAGTATTTT; CDR3: CASSRLAGEVDTQYF
J: TRBJ2-1; V: TRBV19; D: TRBD2; size: NA; DNA: TGTGCCAGTAGTCGACTAGCGGGGGGGCCAGGTGAGCAGTTCTTC; CDR3: CASSRLAGGPGEQFF
J: TRBJ2-7; V: TRBV27; D: NA; size: once; DNA: TGTGCCAGCAGTCCCTATCGAGTAGGGGGCTACGAGCAGTACTTC; CDR3: CASSPYRVGGYEQYF
J: TRBJ1-3; V: TRBV18; D: NA; size: NA; DNA: TGTGCCAGCTCACCACTGAGGGGGACGGGCGGAAACACCATATATTTT; CDR3: CASSPLRGTGGNTIYF
J: TRBJ2-1; V: TRBV13; D: TRBD2; size: once; DNA: TGTGCCAGCAGCGCGGGACTAGCGGGGGGACGAGAGCAGTTCTTC; CDR3: CASSAGLAGGREQFF
J: TRBJ1-5; V: TRBV19; D: NA; size: NA; DNA: TGTGCCAGTAGTCCTACGACCCAACAGGGTAACAATCAGCCCCAGCATTTT; CDR3: CASSPTTQQGNNQPQHF
J: TRBJ2-3; V: TRBV11-3; D: NA; size: NA; DNA: TGTGCCAGCAGCCCAGGGGGGGGCCCCACAGATACGCAGTATTTT; CDR3: CASSPGGGPTDTQYF
J: TRBJ1-5; V: TRBV30; D: NA; size: NA; DNA: TGTGCCTGGAGTGAGGGAACAAATCAGCCCCAGCATTTT; CDR3: CAWSEGTNQPQHF
J: TRBJ1-2; V: TRBV28; D: NA; size: NA; DNA: TGTGCCAGCAGTCTACTACGGCCGGATTTATACACCTTC; CDR3: CASSLLRPDLYTF
J: TRBJ1-6; V: TRBV11-2; D: NA; size: NA; DNA: TGTGCCAGCAGCCCGTTTCCAGGCCAGAATTCACCCCTCCACTTT; CDR3: CASSPFPGQNSPLHF
J: TRBJ2-7; V: TRBV5-1; D: TRBD1; size: NA; DNA: TGCGCCAGCAGCCGCCCATCTCGACAGGGGGCATTTTACGAGCAGTACTTC; CDR3: CASSRPSRQGAFYEQYF
J: TRBJ2-3; V: TRBV7-7; D: TRBD2; size: NA; DNA: TGTGCCAGCAGCTTAAGCGGGGGGGCGGATACGCAGTATTTT; CDR3: CASSLSGGADTQYF
J: TRBJ2-7; V: TRBV29-1; D: TRBD1; size: NA; DNA: TGCAGCGTTGAAAGACGGGGGGACAGGGGATCCTACGAGCAGTACTTC; CDR3: CSVERRGDRGSYEQYF
J: TRBJ2-7; V: TRBV7-8; D: NA; size: NA; DNA: TGTGCCAGCAGCTTAGAGGCAGGGAAGGCCTACGAGCAGTACTTC; CDR3: CASSLEAGKAYEQYF
J: TRBJ2-2; V: TRBV30; D: NA; size: NA; DNA: TGTGCCTGGATATCCGGGGGATCGAACGCCGGGGAGCTGTTTTTT; CDR3: CAWISGGSNAGELFF
J: TRBJ1-4; V: TRBV6-5; D: NA; size: NA; DNA: TGTGCCAGCGGGGAAACTCGTGAAAAACTGTTTTTT; CDR3: CASGETREKLFF
J: TRBJ1-1; V: TRBV18; D: TRBD1; size: NA; DNA: TGTGCCAGCTCACCACGACAGGGAGTGGACACTGAAGCTTTCTTT; CDR3: CASSPRQGVDTEAFF
J: TRBJ2-4; V: TRBV19; D: NA; size: NA; DNA: TGTGCCAGTAGTATAGAATCTTCAGGGTTTCAAAACATTCAGTACTTC; CDR3: CASSIESSGFQNIQYF
J: TRBJ1-4; V: TRBV5-1; D: NA; size: few; DNA: TGCGCCAGCAGCTTGGGTGCAACTAATGAAAAACTGTTTTTT; CDR3: CASSLGATNEKLFF
J: TRBJ2-3; V: TRBV4-1; D: TRBD2; size: NA; DNA: TGCGCCAGCAGCCAAGATGGTGGCGGGGGGGCTTTAGATACGCAGTATTTT; CDR3: CASSQDGGGGALDTQYF
J: TRBJ1-1; V: TRBV29-1; D: NA; size: NA; DNA: TGCAGCGTTGAAAGGGAGGTACGTACTGAAGCTTTCTTT; CDR3: CSVEREVRTEAFF
J: TRBJ1-1; V: TRBV7-8; D: TRBD1; size: NA; DNA: TGTGCCAGCAGCTCCTGGACAGGGGGTAACACTGAAGCTTTCTTT; CDR3: CASSSWTGGNTEAFF
J: TRBJ1-6; V: TRBV5-6; D: NA; size: NA; DNA: TGTGCCAGCAGCTTGGGGACTAACTATAATTCACCCCTCCACTTT; CDR3: CASSLGTNYNSPLHF
J: TRBJ1-1; V: TRBV6-1; D: NA; size: NA; DNA: TGTGCCAGCAGTGAAGCGGGGGACACTGAAGCTTTCTTT; CDR3: CASSEAGDTEAFF
J: TRBJ1-3; V: TRBV11-2; D: TRBD1; size: NA; DNA: TGTGCCAGCAGCCGACAGGGGGTCGGTGGAAACACCATATATTTT; CDR3: CASSRQGVGGNTIYF
J: TRBJ1-6; V: TRBV6-5; D: TRBD1; size: NA; DNA: TGTGCCAGCAGACCAGATCAGGGGGGTCTTTCACCCCTCCACTTT; CDR3: CASRPDQGGLSPLHF
J: TRBJ1-5; V: TRBV5-6; D: NA; size: NA; DNA: TGTGCCAGCAGCTTGGACGGAGGTAGCAATCAGCCCCAGCATTTT; CDR3: CASSLDGGSNQPQHF
J: TRBJ1-5; V: TRBV19; D: TRBD1; size: NA; DNA: TGTGCCAGTAGTACCAACGGACAGGGAAGAAATCAGCCCCAGCATTTT; CDR3: CASSTNGQGRNQPQHF
J: TRBJ1-5; V: TRBV7-6; D: TRBD1; size: once; DNA: TGTGCCAGCAGCCCCGCAGGGGGCTTTAGCAATCAGCCCCAGCATTTT; CDR3: CASSPAGGFSNQPQHF
J: TRBJ2-1; V: TRBV11-2; D: NA; size: NA; DNA: TGTGCCAGCAGCCGGAGTCGCCACAATGAGCAGTTCTTC; CDR3: CASSRSRHNEQFF
J: TRBJ2-3; V: TRBV27; D: TRBD1; size: NA; DNA: TGTGCCAGCAGACCTGACAGGGGGCCAAGCACAGATACGCAGTATTTT; CDR3: CASRPDRGPSTDTQYF
J: TRBJ2-4; V: TRBV19; D: NA; size: NA; DNA: TGTGCCAGTAGTAAACAGGGCAGGGGAAACATTCAGTACTTC; CDR3: CASSKQGRGNIQYF
J: TRBJ1-1; V: TRBV21-1; D: NA; size: NA; DNA: TGTGCCAGCAGCCGAGGGGGGCGGAAGAACCAAACCCAGAACACTGAAGCTTTCTTT; CDR3: CASSRGGRKNQTQNTEAFF
J: TRBJ1-5; V: TRBV7-9; D: NA; size: NA; DNA: TGTGCCAGCAGCTTACAGGGGAGTCAGCCCCAGCATTTT; CDR3: CASSLQGSQPQHF
J: TRBJ2-4; V: TRBV29-1; D: NA; size: NA; DNA: TGCAGCGCCAGAGGGCAGGGTGTAGCCAAAAACATTCAGTACTTC; CDR3: CSARGQGVAKNIQYF
J: TRBJ2-3; V: TRBV19; D: TRBD2; size: NA; DNA: TGTGCCAGTAGTATCCCGGGGCGGCGGGGGGGCGGCACAGATACGCAGTATTTT; CDR3: CASSIPGRRGGGTDTQYF
J: TRBJ2-3; V: TRBV7-7; D: TRBD1; size: NA; DNA: TGTGCCAGCAGCGTTGGGACAGGGGTCGGCACAGATACGCAGTATTTT; CDR3: CASSVGTGVGTDTQYF
J: TRBJ1-1; V: TRBV6-1; D: NA; size: few; DNA: TGTGCCAGCCCAGGACAGATGAACACTGAAGCTTTCTTT; CDR3: CASPGQMNTEAFF
J: TRBJ1-1; V: TRBV5-4; D: TRBD1; size: NA; DNA: TGTGCCAGCAGCCGGACAGGGCTGAACACTGAAGCTTTCTTT; CDR3: CASSRTGLNTEAFF
J: TRBJ2-5; V: TRBV7-9; D: NA; size: NA; DNA: TGTGCCAGCAGCTTGGGCCCAGGGCAGGGAGAGACCCAGTACTTC; CDR3: CASSLGPGQGETQYF
J: TRBJ2-7; V: TRBV7-2; D: TRBD2; size: NA; DNA: TGTGCCAGCAGCACCAGGACTAGCGGGAATATCTACGAGCAGTACTTC; CDR3: CASSTRTSGNIYEQYF